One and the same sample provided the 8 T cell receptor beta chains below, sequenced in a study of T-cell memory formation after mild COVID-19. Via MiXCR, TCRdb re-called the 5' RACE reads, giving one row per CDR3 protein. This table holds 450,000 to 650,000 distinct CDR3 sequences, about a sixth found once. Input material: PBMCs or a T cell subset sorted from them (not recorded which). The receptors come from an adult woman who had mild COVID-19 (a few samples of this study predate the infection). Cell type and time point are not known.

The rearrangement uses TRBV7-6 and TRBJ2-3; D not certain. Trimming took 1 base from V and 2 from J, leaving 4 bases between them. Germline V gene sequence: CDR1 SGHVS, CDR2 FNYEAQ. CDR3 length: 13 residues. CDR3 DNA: TGTGCCAGCAGCTTAGAGATCACAGATACGCAGTATTTT. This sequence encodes CASSLEITDTQYF. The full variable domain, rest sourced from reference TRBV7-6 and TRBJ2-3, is GAGVSQSPRYKVTKRGQDVALRCDPISGHVSLYWYRQALGQGPEFLTYFNYEAQQDKSGLPNDRFSAERPEGSISTLTIQRTEQRDSAMYRCASSLEITDTQYFGPGTRLTVL.

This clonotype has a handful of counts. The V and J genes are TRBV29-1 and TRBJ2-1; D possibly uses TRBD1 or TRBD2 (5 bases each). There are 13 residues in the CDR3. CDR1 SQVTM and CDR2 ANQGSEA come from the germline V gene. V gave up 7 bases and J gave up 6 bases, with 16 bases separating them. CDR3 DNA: TGCAGCGCACCAGGGACCTCACGCAATGAGCAGTTCTTC. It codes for CSAPGTSRNEQFF.

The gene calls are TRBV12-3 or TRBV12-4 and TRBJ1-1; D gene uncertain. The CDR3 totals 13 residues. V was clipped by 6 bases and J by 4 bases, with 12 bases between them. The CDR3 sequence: CASRTSQVTEAFF. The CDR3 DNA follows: TGTGCCAGCAGGACAAGCCAGGTCACTGAAGCTTTCTTT.

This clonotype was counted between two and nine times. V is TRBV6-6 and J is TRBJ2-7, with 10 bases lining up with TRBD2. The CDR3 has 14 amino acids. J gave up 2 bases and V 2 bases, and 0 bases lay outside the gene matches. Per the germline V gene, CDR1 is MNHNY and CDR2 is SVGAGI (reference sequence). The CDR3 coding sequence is TGTGCCAGCAGTTACACTAGCGGGACCTACGAGCAGTACTTC. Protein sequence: CASSYTSGTYEQYF.

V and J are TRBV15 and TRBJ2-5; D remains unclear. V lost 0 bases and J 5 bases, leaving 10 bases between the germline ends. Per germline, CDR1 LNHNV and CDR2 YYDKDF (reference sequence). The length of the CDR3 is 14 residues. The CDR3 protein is CATSRDTPGETQYF. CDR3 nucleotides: TGTGCCACCAGCAGAGATACCCCCGGCGAGACCCAGTACTTC. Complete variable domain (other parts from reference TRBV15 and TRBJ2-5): DAMVIQNPRYQVTQFGKPVTLSCSQTLNHNVMYWYQQKSSQAPKLLFHYYDKDFNNEADTPDNFQSRRPNTSFCFLDIRSPGLGDTAMYLCATSRDTPGETQYFGPGTRLLVL.

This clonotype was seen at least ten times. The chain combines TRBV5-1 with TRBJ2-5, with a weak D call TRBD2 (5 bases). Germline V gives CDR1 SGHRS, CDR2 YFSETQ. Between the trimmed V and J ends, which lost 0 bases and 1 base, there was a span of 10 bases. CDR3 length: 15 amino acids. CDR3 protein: CASSLVRTPQETQYF. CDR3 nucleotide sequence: TGCGCCAGCAGCTTGGTCCGGACTCCCCAAGAGACCCAGTACTTC.

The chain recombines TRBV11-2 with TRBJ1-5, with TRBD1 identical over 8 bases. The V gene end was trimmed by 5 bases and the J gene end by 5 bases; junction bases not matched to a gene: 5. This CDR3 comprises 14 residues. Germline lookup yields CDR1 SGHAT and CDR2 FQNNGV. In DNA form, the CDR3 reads TGTGCCAGCAGCCCCGACAGGGGCTATCAGCCCCAGCATTTT. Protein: CASSPDRGYQPQHF.

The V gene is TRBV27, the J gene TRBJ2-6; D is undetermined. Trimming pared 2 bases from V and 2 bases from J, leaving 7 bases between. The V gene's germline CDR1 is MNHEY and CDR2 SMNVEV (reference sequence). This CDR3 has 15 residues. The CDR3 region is CASSLGVAGANVLTF. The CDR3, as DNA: TGTGCCAGCAGTTTAGGGGTCGCTGGGGCCAACGTCCTGACTTTC.